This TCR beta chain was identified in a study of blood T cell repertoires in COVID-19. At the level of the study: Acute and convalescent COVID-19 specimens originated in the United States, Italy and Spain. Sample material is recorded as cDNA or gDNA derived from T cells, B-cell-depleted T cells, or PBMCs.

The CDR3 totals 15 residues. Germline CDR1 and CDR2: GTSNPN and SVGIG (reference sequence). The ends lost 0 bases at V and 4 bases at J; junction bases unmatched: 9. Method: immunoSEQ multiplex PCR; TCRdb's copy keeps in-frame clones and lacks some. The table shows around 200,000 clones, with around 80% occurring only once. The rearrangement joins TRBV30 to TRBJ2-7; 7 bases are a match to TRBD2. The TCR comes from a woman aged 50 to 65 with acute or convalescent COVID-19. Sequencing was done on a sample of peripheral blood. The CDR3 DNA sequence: TGTGCCTGGAGTGTGGTAGGCGGGAGAGGTTACGAGCAGTACTTC. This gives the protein CAWSVVGGRGYEQYF.